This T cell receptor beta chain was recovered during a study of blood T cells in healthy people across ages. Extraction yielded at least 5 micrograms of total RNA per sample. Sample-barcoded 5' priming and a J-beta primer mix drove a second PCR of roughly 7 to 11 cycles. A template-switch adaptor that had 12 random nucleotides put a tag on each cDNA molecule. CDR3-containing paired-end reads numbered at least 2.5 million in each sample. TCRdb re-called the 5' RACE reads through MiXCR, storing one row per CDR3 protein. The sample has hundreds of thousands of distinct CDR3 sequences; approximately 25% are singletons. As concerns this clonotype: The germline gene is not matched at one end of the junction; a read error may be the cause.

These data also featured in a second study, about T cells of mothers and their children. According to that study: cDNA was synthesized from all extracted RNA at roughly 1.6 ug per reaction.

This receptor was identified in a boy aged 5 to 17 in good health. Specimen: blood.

The CDR3 region is CASSESGGAHVF. For the CDR3, the DNA is TGCGCCAGCAGTGAGTCCGGGGGGGCGCATGTCTTC. This rearrangement joins TRBV10-2 to TRBJ2-7; TRBD2 agrees at 8 bases. From germline, CDR1 is WSHSY and CDR2 SAAADI. CDR3 length: 12 residues.